These T cell receptor beta chains were read from a single sample in a study of beta chain features in type 1 diabetes. The table came from immunoSEQ multiplex PCR; TCRdb's copy has only in-frame clones and leaves some out. The table shows about 340,000 clones, with about 13% occurring only once. Sequenced material: naive CD4+ T cells from blood. The receptors were gathered from a woman under 30 with type 1 diabetes. Both conserved end residues are part of each CDR3. The D gene is left open where the match is weak. The listing skips clone size in some rows; elsewhere it reads once, few, many or a size class.

TRBV18	16	.	TRBJ2-6	.	CASSHYESSGANVLTF	TGTGCCAGCTCACACTATGAATCTTCCGGGGCCAACGTCCTGACTTTC
TRBV11-2	13	few	TRBJ2-1	.	CASSLTRYNEQFF	TGTGCCAGCAGCTTGACACGGTACAATGAGCAGTTCTTC
TRBV30	11	few	TRBJ2-2	.	CAWSSSGELFF	TGTGCCTGGTCCAGTTCCGGGGAGCTGTTTTTT
TRBV20-1	11	few	TRBJ1-5	.	CSASGLAGGNF	TGCAGTGCTAGCGGTTTGGCCGGGGGAAATTTT
TRBV10-3	13	few	TRBJ2-2	.	CAISVLGTGELFF	TGTGCCATCAGCGTCCTAGGCACCGGGGAGCTGTTTTTT
TRBV5-6	12	.	TRBJ2-3	.	CASGPRTDTQYF	TGTGCCAGCGGGCCCCGCACAGATACGCAGTATTTT
TRBV27	14	few	TRBJ1-1	TRBD1	CASSAGQGGTEAFF	TGTGCCAGCAGTGCCGGACAGGGAGGCACTGAAGCTTTCTTT
TRBV6-6	15	few	TRBJ1-5	.	CASRSREEGNQPQHF	TGTGCCAGCAGGTCCAGGGAGGAAGGCAATCAGCCCCAGCATTTT
TRBV15	18	.	TRBJ2-3	TRBD2	CATSRAPGLAGRTDTQYF	TGTGCCACCAGCAGAGCCCCGGGACTAGCGGGACGCACAGATACGCAGTATTTT
TRBV28	16	.	TRBJ1-2	TRBD1	CASRYDRGTGARGYTF	TGTGCCAGCAGATACGACAGGGGAACAGGGGCGCGGGGCTACACCTTC
TRBV18	13	few	TRBJ1-2	.	CASSPSFSYGYTF	TGTGCCAGCTCACCATCGTTCAGCTATGGCTACACCTTC
TRBV25-1	13	few	TRBJ1-2	.	CASRREVDYGYTF	TGTGCCAGCAGGAGGGAAGTGGACTATGGCTACACCTTC
TRBV18	20	.	TRBJ1-1	.	CASSRNSLGGRGGGDTEAFF	TGTGCCAGCTCACGGAACTCGCTGGGAGGACGGGGCGGGGGGGACACTGAAGCTTTCTTT
TRBV9	17	few	TRBJ2-2	TRBD2	CASSVGGTSGRVGELFF	TGTGCCAGCAGCGTAGGAGGGACTAGCGGGAGGGTCGGGGAGCTGTTTTTT
TRBV27	15	few	TRBJ1-1	.	CASSFRVPSNTEAFF	TGTGCCAGCAGTTTCAGGGTCCCTTCGAACACTGAAGCTTTCTTT
TRBV7-8	15	.	TRBJ2-5	TRBD1	CASSLGAGQGETQYF	TGTGCCAGCAGCTTAGGGGCGGGACAGGGCGAGACCCAGTACTTC
TRBV11-2	15	.	TRBJ2-1	.	CASSLDLWRVDEQFF	TGTGCCAGCAGCTTAGATCTCTGGCGGGTGGATGAGCAGTTCTTC
TRBV7-8	16	few	TRBJ2-5	TRBD2	CASSSRTSGGGETQYF	TGTGCCAGCAGCTCCCGGACTAGCGGAGGGGGGGAGACCCAGTACTTC
TRBV5-1	14	few	TRBJ1-1	.	CASSLRQANTEAFF	TGCGCCAGCAGCTTGAGACAGGCGAACACTGAAGCTTTCTTT
TRBV5-1	16	few	TRBJ2-5	TRBD2	CASSFRTSGNQETQYF	TGCGCCAGCAGCTTTAGGACTAGCGGCAATCAAGAGACCCAGTACTTC
TRBV5-6	16	few	TRBJ2-3	TRBD1	CASSLRGTGTTDTQYF	TGTGCCAGCAGCTTACGCGGGACAGGGACCACAGATACGCAGTATTTT
TRBV2	14	few	TRBJ2-1	.	CASWMDSSYNEQFF	TGTGCCAGCTGGATGGACAGCTCCTACAATGAGCAGTTCTTC
TRBV30	14	few	TRBJ1-5	TRBD1	CAWRGTGSNQPQHF	TGTGCCTGGAGGGGGACAGGGAGCAATCAGCCCCAGCATTTT
TRBV7-2	16	.	TRBJ2-3	TRBD1	CASSLFRTGSTDTQYF	TGTGCCAGCAGCTTGTTTAGGACAGGGAGCACAGATACGCAGTATTTT
TRBV5-1	13	.	TRBJ1-4	.	CASSVGQNEKLFF	TGCGCCAGCAGCGTTGGACAGAATGAAAAACTGTTTTTT
TRBV27	13	.	TRBJ1-5	.	CASSALVDQPQHF	TGTGCCAGCAGCGCATTAGTCGATCAGCCCCAGCATTTT
TRBV19	13	few	TRBJ1-1	.	CASSILGGTEAFF	TGTGCCAGTAGTATTCTTGGGGGGACGGAAGCTTTCTTT
TRBV7-2	14	few	TRBJ1-1	TRBD1	CASSPGQELSGAFF	TGTGCCAGCAGCCCGGGACAGGAATTGTCAGGAGCTTTCTTT
TRBV7-9	14	.	TRBJ2-3	.	CASSLSTRTDTQYF	TGTGCCAGCAGCTTATCCACTAGAACAGATACGCAGTATTTT
TRBV14	14	.	TRBJ2-5	TRBD1	CSQEPGAGGETQYF	TGTTCCCAGGAGCCTGGGGCAGGGGGAGAGACCCAGTACTTC
TRBV2	15	few	TRBJ1-5	TRBD1	CASSEARTGSPAQHF	TGTGCCAGCAGTGAAGCCAGGACAGGATCTCCGGCCCAGCATTTT
TRBV10-3	14	.	TRBJ1-4	TRBD1	CAISGTGAGEKLFF	TGTGCCATCAGTGGGACAGGGGCCGGGGAAAAACTGTTTTTT
TRBV6-5	15	.	TRBJ2-1	TRBD2	CASSRLAGEYNEQFF	TGTGCCAGCAGTAGACTAGCGGGAGAGTACAATGAGCAGTTCTTC
TRBV5-4	16	.	TRBJ2-1	TRBD2	CASSSGLAAYYNEQFF	TGTGCCAGCAGCTCCGGACTAGCGGCCTACTACAATGAGCAGTTCTTC
TRBV28	15	.	TRBJ1-1	.	CASSLLGTENTEAFF	TGTGCCAGCAGTTTATTGGGTACAGAGAACACTGAAGCTTTCTTT
TRBV14	14	.	TRBJ2-1	.	CASSHASPYNEQFF	TGTGCCAGCAGCCACGCGAGCCCATACAATGAGCAGTTCTTC
TRBV18	16	few	TRBJ2-2	TRBD1	CASSPLTGENTGELFF	TGTGCCAGCTCACCATTGACAGGGGAGAACACCGGGGAGCTGTTTTTT
TRBV28	15	few	TRBJ2-7	.	CASSLAGLGSYEQYF	TGTGCCAGCAGTTTAGCAGGATTGGGCTCCTACGAGCAGTACTTC
TRBV5-4	16	few	TRBJ2-5	TRBD2	CASSFLGLAGEETQYF	TGTGCCAGCAGCTTCCTGGGACTAGCGGGAGAAGAGACCCAGTACTTC
TRBV19	13	.	TRBJ2-2	.	CATWTGKGGELFF	TGTGCCACCTGGACCGGGAAAGGCGGGGAGCTGTTTTTT
TRBV27	15	.	TRBJ2-1	TRBD2	CASSKGSGGYNEQFF	TGTGCCAGCAGTAAGGGTAGCGGGGGCTACAATGAGCAGTTCTTC
TRBV15	14	.	TRBJ1-2	.	CATSNRGYNYGYTF	TGTGCCACCAGCAATAGGGGTTATAACTATGGCTACACCTTC
TRBV6-6	14	.	TRBJ2-5	.	CASSTTGQGETQYF	TGTGCCAGCAGTACGACGGGTCAGGGGGAGACCCAGTACTTC
TRBV20-1	11	.	TRBJ2-3	.	CSASLADTQYF	TGCAGTGCTAGTTTAGCAGATACGCAGTATTTT
TRBV7-2	15	.	TRBJ1-2	.	CASSLGQVPNYGYTF	TGTGCCAGCAGCTTGGGGCAGGTACCTAACTATGGCTACACCTTC
TRBV30	15	.	TRBJ2-1	.	CAWNRGAVSYNEQFF	TGTGCCTGGAATCGCGGGGCGGTCTCCTACAATGAGCAGTTCTTC
TRBV9	17	.	TRBJ2-1	TRBD2	CASSVGLAGWSYNEQFF	TGTGCCAGCAGCGTAGGACTAGCGGGATGGTCCTACAATGAGCAGTTCTTC
TRBV11-2	14	.	TRBJ1-2	.	CASSLLGLDYGYTF	TGTGCCAGCAGCTTATTGGGGCTTGACTATGGCTACACCTTC
TRBV5-4	16	.	TRBJ2-2	TRBD1	CASSHQGQVATGELFF	TGTGCCAGCAGCCACCAGGGACAGGTTGCCACCGGGGAGCTGTTTTTT
TRBV15	13	few	TRBJ1-1	.	CATSREEDTEAFF	TGTGCCACCAGCAGAGAGGAGGACACTGAAGCTTTCTTT
TRBV5-1	13	few	TRBJ2-7	TRBD1	CASSHGTAYEQYF	TGCGCCAGCAGCCACGGGACAGCCTACGAGCAGTACTTC
TRBV25-1	14	few	TRBJ1-2	.	CASLPDSYNYGYTF	TGTGCCAGTCTCCCGGACAGTTATAACTATGGCTACACCTTC